A selection of T cell receptor beta chains follows, all from one sample in a study of cytomegalovirus exposure and HLA in healthy donors. TCRdb's copy holds only in-frame clones and misses some; the assay was immunoSEQ multiplex PCR. The sample consists of some 170,000 clones, 71% of them appearing once. The sequenced sample consisted of PBMCs. Source of these receptors: a woman in her 30s in good health and CMV-seronegative. Both conserved end residues are part of each CDR3. A D gene is named only where the DNA matches it firmly. Size is stated for part of the rows, as once, few or many counts, or as a class when the clone is expanded.

TRBV15	-	14	TRBJ1-6	-	CATSRNTPNSPLHF	TGTGCCACCAGCAGAAACACCCCGAATTCACCCCTCCACTTT
TRBV19	-	15	TRBJ2-3	-	CASREPGLHTDTQYF	TGTGCCAGTAGGGAACCGGGACTCCACACAGATACGCAGTATTTT
TRBV7-2	-	16	TRBJ1-3	-	CASSLGPTVSGNTIYF	TGTGCCAGCAGCTTAGGCCCTACAGTCTCTGGAAACACCATATATTTT
TRBV2	-	14	TRBJ2-6	-	CASKPVSGANVLTF	TGTGCCAGCAAACCGGTCTCTGGGGCCAACGTCCTGACTTTC
TRBV9	TRBD2	15	TRBJ2-5	-	CASSVGAGVQETQYF	TGTGCCAGCAGCGTAGGCGCGGGGGTCCAAGAGACCCAGTACTTC
TRBV19	TRBD1	12	TRBJ2-7	-	CASSTGQYEQYF	TGTGCCAGTAGTACGGGACAGTACGAGCAGTACTTC
TRBV30	TRBD1	14	TRBJ1-2	once	CAWSRGGADYGYTF	TGTGCCTGGAGTAGAGGGGGCGCAGACTATGGCTACACCTTC
TRBV5-1	-	17	TRBJ2-7	once	CASSSLRDTRNTYEQYF	TGCGCCAGCAGCTCCCTCCGGGACACCAGAAACACCTACGAGCAGTACTTC
TRBV9	TRBD2	16	TRBJ2-1	-	CASSPLSGAGGNEQFF	TGTGCCAGCAGCCCCCTCAGCGGGGCGGGGGGAAATGAGCAGTTCTTC
TRBV4-1	TRBD1	15	TRBJ1-1	-	CASSQEWRQGVEAFF	TGCGCCAGCAGCCAAGAATGGAGACAGGGGGTTGAAGCTTTCTTT
TRBV15	-	14	TRBJ1-1	-	CATSSGTLNTEAFF	TGTGCCACCAGCAGTGGGACTTTGAACACTGAAGCTTTCTTT
TRBV27	TRBD1	15	TRBJ2-7	-	CASSPGQGLSYEQYF	TGTGCCAGCAGTCCGGGACAGGGGCTTTCCTACGAGCAGTACTTC
TRBV27	TRBD2	14	TRBJ2-1	-	CASHTSGQYNEQFF	TGTGCCAGCCATACTAGCGGACAATACAATGAGCAGTTCTTC
TRBV6-6	TRBD2	16	TRBJ2-7	-	CASSYPDFGGSYEQYF	TGTGCCAGCAGTTACCCAGACTTCGGCGGGAGTTACGAGCAGTACTTC
TRBV5-1	-	15	TRBJ2-1	-	CASSLSGATYNEQFF	TGCGCCAGCAGCTTGTCAGGGGCGACCTACAATGAGCAGTTCTTC
TRBV2	-	14	TRBJ1-4	few	CASSPTATNEKLFF	TGTGCCAGCAGTCCAACAGCAACTAATGAAAAACTGTTTTTT
TRBV6-6	-	15	TRBJ1-2	-	CASSYSGDSTYGYTF	TGTGCCAGCAGTTACTCGGGCGATTCAACCTATGGCTACACCTTC
TRBV6-1	TRBD2	14	TRBJ2-1	-	CASSAGGAYNEQFF	TGTGCCAGCAGTGCCGGGGGGGCCTACAATGAGCAGTTCTTC
TRBV27	TRBD1	13	TRBJ1-6	-	CASSKTGGLPLHF	TGTGCCAGCAGTAAAACAGGGGGCTTACCCCTCCACTTT
TRBV18	-	14	TRBJ1-5	-	CASSPSQGSQPQHF	TGTGCCAGCTCACCAAGTCAGGGGAGTCAGCCCCAGCATTTT
TRBV27	-	14	TRBJ2-5	-	CASSFLPRIETQYF	TGTGCCAGCAGTTTCCTCCCGCGGATCGAGACCCAGTACTTC
TRBV6-1	-	15	TRBJ1-5	-	CASSEGGHNNQPQHF	TGTGCCAGCAGTGAAGGGGGGCACAATAATCAGCCCCAGCATTTT
TRBV2	-	14	TRBJ2-3	few	CASSPRVNTDTQYF	TGTGCCAGCAGTCCGAGGGTCAACACAGATACGCAGTATTTT
TRBV27	TRBD1	16	TRBJ2-2	-	CASSTSGQFHTGELFF	TGTGCCAGCAGTACCTCGGGACAGTTTCACACCGGGGAGCTGTTTTTT
TRBV29-1	-	13	TRBJ1-4	-	CSVTPGSGEKLFF	TGCAGCGTAACACCGGGATCGGGGGAAAAACTGTTTTTT
TRBV28	-	14	TRBJ1-4	-	CASSLGRAGEKLFF	TGTGCCAGCAGTTTAGGCAGGGCAGGAGAAAAACTGTTTTTT
TRBV7-2	-	14	TRBJ2-5	-	CASSLFGEAETQYF	TGTGCCAGCAGCTTATTTGGGGAGGCGGAGACCCAGTACTTC
TRBV7-9	TRBD1	15	TRBJ1-1	-	CASSPWDRVITEAFF	TGTGCCAGCAGCCCCTGGGACAGGGTGATAACTGAAGCTTTCTTT
TRBV7-2	-	11	TRBJ1-5	-	CAVGGSQPQHF	TGTGCCGTGGGAGGGAGTCAGCCCCAGCATTTT
TRBV27	-	14	TRBJ2-7	few	CASSSILAPYEQYF	TGTGCCAGCAGTTCCATCTTGGCCCCCTACGAGCAGTACTTC
TRBV28	TRBD1	18	TRBJ1-5	-	CASRRGQGLWYSNQPQHF	TGTGCCAGCAGAAGAGGACAGGGATTGTGGTATAGCAATCAGCCCCAGCATTTT
TRBV11-2	-	13	TRBJ1-1	-	CASSFGQNTEAFF	TGTGCCAGCAGCTTCGGACAGAACACTGAAGCTTTCTTT
TRBV6-6	TRBD1	14	TRBJ2-4	-	CASSYETGRDIQYF	TGTGCCAGCAGTTACGAGACAGGGAGAGACATTCAGTACTTC
TRBV29-1	TRBD1	14	TRBJ2-7	-	CSVATGTGRYEQYF	TGCAGCGTTGCCACCGGGACAGGGCGTTATGAGCAGTACTTC
TRBV4-1	-	15	TRBJ1-5	-	CASSQESQGGQPQHF	TGCGCCAGCAGCCAAGAATCACAGGGCGGTCAGCCCCAGCATTTT
TRBV15	TRBD1	14	TRBJ1-1	-	CATSPRQGSTEAFF	TGTGCCACCAGCCCGCGACAGGGATCCACTGAAGCTTTCTTT
TRBV19	-	16	TRBJ2-1	-	CASSPYLEAVYNEQFF	TGTGCCAGTAGTCCCTATTTGGAGGCGGTCTACAATGAGCAGTTCTTC
TRBV19	TRBD1	13	TRBJ2-7	-	CASSKRQGYEQYF	TGTGCCAGTAGTAAGAGACAGGGATACGAGCAGTACTTC
TRBV7-9	-	14	TRBJ2-1	-	CASSPAAGYNEQFF	TGTGCCAGCAGCCCCGCCGCGGGCTACAATGAGCAGTTCTTC
TRBV19	-	14	TRBJ2-7	-	CASSMSRISYEQYF	TGTGCCAGTAGTATGTCCAGAATCTCCTACGAGCAGTACTTC
TRBV5-1	-	14	TRBJ2-1	once	CTSSLAAGTNEQFF	TGCACCAGCAGCTTGGCCGCAGGGACTAATGAGCAGTTCTTC
TRBV14	-	14	TRBJ2-2	-	CASSQYLSTGELFF	TGTGCCAGCAGCCAATACCTAAGCACCGGGGAGCTGTTTTTT
TRBV5-4	-	13	TRBJ2-5	-	CASSLGQQETQYF	TGTGCCAGCAGCTTGGGGCAGCAAGAGACCCAGTACTTC
TRBV19	-	14	TRBJ1-5	-	CASSLPPGGPPQHF	TGTGCCAGTAGTCTCCCCCCAGGCGGGCCGCCCCAGCATTTT
TRBV7-6	-	13	TRBJ2-7	-	CASSPESRYEQYF	TGTGCCAGCAGTCCGGAATCGAGGTACGAGCAGTACTTC
TRBV19	-	15	TRBJ1-4	-	CASRTSRATNEKLFF	TGTGCCAGTAGAACTTCCAGGGCGACTAATGAAAAACTGTTTTTT
TRBV7-9	-	14	TRBJ2-1	-	CASSGFLSYNEQFF	TGTGCCAGCTCGGGATTTCTCTCCTACAATGAGCAGTTCTTC
TRBV5-1	-	15	TRBJ1-2	-	CASSLVPRWWYGYTF	TGCGCCAGCAGCTTGGTGCCACGGTGGTGGTATGGCTACACCTTC
TRBV9	-	14	TRBJ1-3	-	CASSVGHSGNTIYF	TGTGCCAGCAGCGTAGGTCACTCTGGAAACACCATATATTTT
TRBV6-5	-	16	TRBJ2-1	-	CASSYGGASSYNEQFF	TGTGCCAGCAGTTACGGAGGGGCCAGCTCCTACAATGAGCAGTTCTTC
TRBV7-2	-	14	TRBJ2-7	-	CASSLFSGTVEQYF	TGTGCCAGCAGCTTATTTTCAGGAACGGTCGAGCAGTACTTC
TRBV28	TRBD1	14	TRBJ1-6	-	CASSLTGGFSPLHF	TGTGCCAGCAGTTTGACAGGGGGCTTTTCACCCCTCCACTTT
TRBV28	TRBD1	15	TRBJ1-1	-	CASSFGPGQGQGAFF	TGTGCCAGCAGTTTTGGGCCGGGACAGGGGCAGGGAGCTTTCTTT
TRBV5-1	-	16	TRBJ2-7	-	CASSPSGPTGNYEQYF	TGCGCCAGCAGCCCCTCCGGGCCGACGGGGAACTACGAGCAGTACTTC